One and the same sample provided the 30 T cell receptor beta chains below, sequenced in a study of cytomegalovirus exposure and HLA in healthy donors. The PCR contained 60 Vbeta and 13 Jbeta primers. Assay used: immunoSEQ multiplex PCR; TCRdb lists only in-frame clones, some missing. The table has about 170,000 clones, more than 70% seen once. Sample: PBMCs. The receptors derive from a woman aged 45 to 65 in good health and CMV-seropositive.

CDR3 coding DNA: TGCGCCAGCGGTAGAGGACAGGCAAGCTCCTACGAGCAGTACTTC. It codes for CASGRGQASSYEQYF. This chain connects TRBV5-1 to TRBJ2-7; TRBD1 agrees at 7 bases. CDR3 size: 15 residues. The junction had 10 bases not matched to a gene; V was cut back by 7 bases and J by 0 bases. From germline, CDR1 is SGHRS and CDR2 YFSETQ.

The rearrangement links TRBV5-6 to TRBJ2-1; D gene uncertain. With 1 base removed from V and 8 bases from J, the gap between germline ends came to 4 bases. The CDR3 runs to 11 residues. Germline V gene lookup returns CDR1 SGHDT and CDR2 YYEEEE. Here the CDR3 reads CASSLFYEQFF. CDR3 coding DNA: TGTGCCAGCAGCTTGTTCTATGAGCAGTTCTTC.

V is TRBV30 and J is TRBJ1-1; D possibly corresponds to TRBD1 (5 bases). Germline V gene sequence: CDR1 GTSNPN, CDR2 SVGIG (reference sequence). V dropped 0 bases and J dropped 10 bases, with 18 bases sitting between them. This CDR3 contains 14 residues. This CDR3 reads CAWSVTGGGQPAFF. The CDR3 DNA sequence: TGTGCCTGGAGTGTAACAGGTGGTGGGCAACCAGCTTTCTTT.

The gene calls are TRBV4-2 and TRBJ1-1; D may be TRBD1 (6 bases). CDR1 and CDR2 from the germline V gene are LGHNA and YNFKEQ. The CDR3 sequence is 12 residues long. V was pared by 4 bases and J by 11 bases, with 14 bases between. CDR3 protein: CASSPVTGWAFF. CDR3 DNA: TGTGCCAGCAGCCCAGTAACAGGGTGGGCTTTCTTT.

The sample holds one count of this clone. The rearrangement links TRBV5-1 to TRBJ2-1; 8 positions agree with TRBD2. This CDR3 region has 19 residues. The germline gives CDR1 SGHRS, CDR2 YFSETQ. After removal of 3 bases from V and 0 bases from J, the junction contained 14 bases not matched to a gene. In DNA form, the CDR3 reads TGCGCCAGCAGCTCCCCTGTAAGTAGCGGGAAAAGCTCCTACAATGAGCAGTTCTTC. Translation gives CASSSPVSSGKSSYNEQFF.

This CDR3 is CASSQGSLRGPRGNEQFF. DNA of the CDR3: TGTGCCAGCAGCCAAGGGTCTCTGCGGGGCCCCCGGGGGAATGAGCAGTTCTTC. This chain uses TRBV4-2 with TRBJ2-1; tentative D call: TRBD2 (6 bases). CDR1 and CDR2 (germline): LGHNA, YNFKEQ. Trimming removed 1 base at V and 7 bases at J, with 23 bases between. The CDR3 has 18 amino acids.

The chain recombines TRBV7-3 with TRBJ1-1, with D possibly matching TRBD1 (5 bases). This CDR3 is built from 13 residues. Looked up from germline, CDR1 is SGHTA and CDR2 is FQGTGA. V was clipped by 5 bases and J by 10 bases, with 17 bases between them. The CDR3 DNA sequence: TGTGCCAGCAGCCTCCCCGGCCAGGGAAGAGCTTTCTTT. Amino acids: CASSLPGQGRAFF. The variable domain in full, with the rest retrieved from reference TRBV7-3 and TRBJ1-1, is GAGVSQTPSNKVTEKGKYVELRCDPISGHTALYWYRQSLGQGPEFLIYFQGTGAADDSGLPNDRFFAVRPEGSVSTLKIQRTERGDSAVYLCASSLPGQGRAFFGQGTRLTVV.

The table lists this clone with a count of one. The J gene is TRBJ2-7, the V gene TRBV19, with D possibly TRBD1 on 7 matching bases. CDR3 length: 16 amino acids. The V gene lost 7 bases and the J gene lost 5 bases, with 24 bases spanning the gap. Germline-derived CDR1 and CDR2 are LNHDA and SQIVND (reference sequence). CDR3 amino acids: CASTPTGRGGRDEQYF. CDR3 bases: TGTGCCAGTACCCCGACAGGGCGAGGGGGGCGGGACGAGCAGTACTTC.

The chain combines TRBV6-5 with TRBJ2-5; 10 nucleotides line up with TRBD1. Judging by the DNA end, TRBJ2-7 fits better; the J call may be wrong. Germline assignment: CDR1 MNHEY and CDR2 SVGAGI. The CDR3 has 15 residues. CDR3 nucleotides: TGTGCCAGCAGCTCCGAGGGGACAGGGGCCTACGAGCAGTACTTC. This codes for CASSSEGTGAYEQYF.

Only a few counts were recorded for this clone. CDR3 in DNA: TGTGCCAGCAGCTTAGCTCCCGCAGTGTTGGATGGCTACACCTTC. This translates into CASSLAPAVLDGYTF. The chain uses TRBV7-8 and TRBJ1-2, with D unresolved. The CDR3 is 15 amino acids. V lost 0 bases and J lost 6, with 14 bases in between. Germline CDR1 reads SGHVS; CDR2 reads FQNEAQ.

This clone was detected once. V gene TRBV7-6 combines with J gene TRBJ1-6, with D possibly being TRBD1 (5 bases). In germline, CDR1 is SGHVS, CDR2 FNYEAQ. The CDR3 has 15 amino acids. V lost 2 bases to trimming and J lost 9 bases, with 14 bases between them. CDR3 in amino acids: CASSLWGEVGSPLHF. For the CDR3, the DNA is TGTGCCAGCAGCTTATGGGGGGAGGTGGGTTCACCCCTCCACTTT.

As concerns this clone: At one boundary the junction diverges from the germline segment, which might be a read error. The rearrangement joins TRBV7-2 to TRBJ2-1; weak D call: TRBD1 (6 bases). The CDR3 is made up of 17 amino acids. Looked up from germline, CDR1 is SGHTA and CDR2 is FQGNSA. CDR3 in amino acids: CASSLAPLGASYSEQFF. DNA of the CDR3: TGTGCCAGCAGCTTAGCTCCGCTGGGGGCCTCCTACAGTGAGCAGTTCTTC.

This clone was found once. The chain employs TRBV4-2 and TRBJ1-2; possible D gene TRBD1, 5 bases. The germline CDR1 and CDR2 sequences are LGHNA and YNFKEQ. V lost 4 bases and J 6 bases, leaving 12 bases between the germline ends. CDR3 length: 13 amino acids. CDR3 loop: CASSLPGEDGYTF. In DNA, the CDR3 is TGTGCCAGCAGCCTTCCGGGGGAAGATGGCTACACCTTC.

The chain carries TRBV27 and TRBJ1-2, with 8 positions matching TRBD1. CDR1 is MNHEY and CDR2 is SMNVEV in the germline V gene (reference sequence). This CDR3 is built from 17 residues. V dropped 2 bases and J dropped 2; count of bases not matched to a gene: 10. DNA of the CDR3: TGTGCCAGCAGTTTAGGCCTGGGACAGGAAATAAACTATGGCTACACCTTC. It encodes CASSLGLGQEINYGYTF.

V and J are TRBV7-2 and TRBJ2-7; TRBD1 agrees at 9 bases. The CDR3 totals 15 residues. J was trimmed by 1 base and V by 5 bases; bases with no gene match: 6. The V gene's germline CDR1 is SGHTA and CDR2 FQGNSA. DNA for the CDR3: TGTGCCAGCAGCAATGTCGGACAGGGGTCCTACGAGCAGTACTTC. Translating gives CASSNVGQGSYEQYF. Full variable domain (missing parts from reference TRBV7-2 and TRBJ2-7): GAGVSQSPSNKVTEKGKDVELRCDPISGHTALYWYRQSLGQGLEFLIYFQGNSAPDKSGLPSDRFSAERTGGSVSTLTIQRTQQEDSAVYLCASSNVGQGSYEQYFGPGTRLTVT.

This chain joins TRBV5-6 and TRBJ1-1; the match to TRBD1 covers 7 bases. This CDR3 is built from 13 residues. Trimming at V came to 2 bases and at J to 5 bases, leaving 3 bases not matched to a gene. CDR1 is SGHDT and CDR2 is YYEEEE in the germline V gene. The CDR3 is CASSFQGDTEAFF. The CDR3 coding sequence is TGTGCCAGCAGCTTCCAGGGGGATACTGAAGCTTTCTTT.

The chain is built from TRBV30 and TRBJ2-7, with TRBD2 identical over 12 bases. With 4 bases clipped from V and 0 bases from J, the junction kept 7 bases outside the gene matches. The germline gives CDR1 GTSNPN, CDR2 SVGIG (reference sequence). The length of the CDR3 is 16 residues. CDR3 residues: CAWNRLAGAVSYEQYF. The CDR3 DNA sequence: TGTGCCTGGAACCGACTAGCGGGGGCGGTCTCCTACGAGCAGTACTTC.

This chain uses TRBV28 with TRBJ1-5; D gene uncertain. Germline CDR1 is MDHEN and CDR2 is SYDVKM. This CDR3 has 18 residues. V was clipped by 4 bases and J by 0 bases, with 19 bases between them. In DNA form, the CDR3 reads TGTGCCAGCAGTTACGAAAGCCCCTTCGAATATAGCAATCAGCCCCAGCATTTT. Encoded protein: CASSYESPFEYSNQPQHF.

This clone appeared once. The chain has TRBV7-2 and TRBJ2-7; D is unresolved. The CDR3 has 15 amino acids. CDR1 and CDR2 from the germline V gene are SGHTA and FQGNSA. The germline V and J ends were trimmed by 5 bases and 0 bases, with 14 bases remaining between them. The CDR3 DNA sequence: TGTGCCAGCAGCCCCTCCTCGGCAGGCTCCTACGAGCAGTACTTC. Translating it yields CASSPSSAGSYEQYF.

The V gene is TRBV5-4, the J gene TRBJ2-2; 13 nucleotides align to TRBD2. Germline V gene sequence: CDR1 SGHNT, CDR2 YYREEE (reference sequence). V was clipped by 4 bases and J by 7 bases; unmatched bases: 10. CDR3 length: 17 amino acids. This chain's CDR3 is CASSPPLGTSGIGELFF. The CDR3 DNA reads TGTGCCAGCAGCCCACCCTTGGGGACTAGCGGGATCGGGGAGCTGTTTTTT.

This chain uses TRBV27 with TRBJ2-1; the match to TRBD2 covers 9 bases. CDR1 MNHEY and CDR2 SMNVEV come from the germline V gene (reference sequence). V lost 0 bases, J lost 3 bases, and 3 bases stayed unmatched. This CDR3 contains 16 residues. The CDR3 DNA is TGTGCCAGCAGTTTATCCCCTAGCGGGGTCTACAATGAGCAGTTCTTC. Residues: CASSLSPSGVYNEQFF.

This clone appeared a few times. The chain combines TRBV5-4 with TRBJ2-1; maybe TRBD2 (6 bases). V lost 3 bases, J lost 9 bases, and 10 bases lay in between. Germline loops: CDR1 SGHNT, CDR2 YYREEE (reference sequence). The CDR3 is 12 amino acids. The CDR3 DNA reads TGTGCCAGCAGCTCCCCAGCGGGTGAGCAGTTCTTC. The encoded protein is CASSSPAGEQFF.

This clone was seen a handful of times. This chain joins TRBV7-2 and TRBJ2-7; 7 positions agree with TRBD1. The CDR3 covers 14 residues. The germline V gene encodes CDR1 SGHTA and CDR2 FQGNSA. V was pared by 5 bases and J by 4 bases, with 8 bases of the junction left unmatched. CDR3 protein: CASSTHRGGYEQYF. CDR3 coding DNA: TGTGCCAGCAGCACACACAGGGGCGGGTACGAGCAGTACTTC.

The chain links TRBV19 to TRBJ1-6; tentative D call: TRBD1 (6 bases). Germline values: CDR1 LNHDA, CDR2 SQIVND (reference sequence). The CDR3 has 18 amino acids. Trimming stripped 5 bases from V and 2 bases from J, with 19 bases between. The CDR3 DNA is TGTGCCAGTAGTGCCTCCGCGGGGGGCGGACCCTATAATTCACCCCTCCACTTT. As protein: CASSASAGGGPYNSPLHF.

The chain combines TRBV7-6 with TRBJ2-7; 8 positions agree with TRBD2. V was pared by 5 bases and J by 3 bases, with 9 bases of the junction left unmatched. CDR3 length: 15 amino acids. Germline CDR1 reads SGHVS; CDR2 reads FNYEAQ. Written as DNA, the CDR3 is TGTGCCAGCAGCACCGACAGCGGGGGATTCTACGAGCAGTACTTC. Translation: CASSTDSGGFYEQYF.

This clone has a handful of counts. V is TRBV7-2 and J is TRBJ2-7, with D tentatively TRBD2 (5 bases). CDR1 is SGHTA, CDR2 FQGNSA, per germline. Trimming shortened V by 3 bases and J by 1 base, and 10 bases separated the two germline ends. CDR3 size: 14 residues. The DNA for the CDR3 is TGTGCCAGCAGCTTTGCTCCGGGGTCCTACGAGCAGTACTTC. It translates to CASSFAPGSYEQYF.

V is TRBV28 and J is TRBJ1-1; D possibly corresponds to TRBD1 (5 bases). This CDR3 is built from 15 residues. The V end lost 8 bases, the J end lost 0 bases, and 16 bases lay between the germline ends. Looked up from germline, CDR1 is MDHEN and CDR2 is SYDVKM. The CDR3 protein is CASGGGALMNTEAFF. CDR3 bases: TGTGCCAGCGGTGGAGGGGCGCTCATGAACACTGAAGCTTTCTTT.

This rearrangement joins TRBV5-1 to TRBJ1-5; a weak D match, TRBD1 (6 bases). CDR3 length equals 15 residues. Germline CDR1 and CDR2: SGHRS and YFSETQ. The V end lost 8 bases, the J end lost 5 bases, and 20 bases lay between the germline ends. CDR3 bases: TGCGCCAGGAGGTACAGGGTGGCGTGGGATCAGCCCCAGCATTTT. Amino acid sequence: CARRYRVAWDQPQHF.

The gene calls are TRBV14 and TRBJ1-2; D is ambiguous. CDR3 length: 14 residues. In germline, CDR1 is SGHDN, CDR2 FVKESK. V lost 2 bases, J lost 2 bases, and 9 bases lay in between. CDR3 sequence reads: CASSQNAGNYGYTF. In DNA form, the CDR3 reads TGTGCCAGCAGCCAAAATGCAGGAAACTATGGCTACACCTTC.

The rearrangement joins TRBV27 to TRBJ2-6; the D is unclear. Trimming took 5 bases from V and 2 from J, leaving 10 bases between them. This CDR3 comprises 15 residues. Germline V gene lookup returns CDR1 MNHEY and CDR2 SMNVEV (reference sequence). The CDR3 region has the DNA TGTGCCAGCAGTCTAAACCTGGCTGGGGCCAACGTCCTGACTTTC. Translation: CASSLNLAGANVLTF.